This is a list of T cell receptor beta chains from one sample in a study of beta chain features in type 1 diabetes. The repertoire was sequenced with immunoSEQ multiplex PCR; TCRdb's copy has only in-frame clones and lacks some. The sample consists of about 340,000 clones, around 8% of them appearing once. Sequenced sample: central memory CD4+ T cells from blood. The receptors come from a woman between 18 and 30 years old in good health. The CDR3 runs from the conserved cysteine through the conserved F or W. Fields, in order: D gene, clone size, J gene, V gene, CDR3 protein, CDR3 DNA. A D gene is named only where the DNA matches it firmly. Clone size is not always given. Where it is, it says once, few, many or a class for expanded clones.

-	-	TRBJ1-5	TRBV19	CASSIERNQPQHF	TGTGCCAGTAGTATAGAGAGGAATCAGCCCCAGCATTTT
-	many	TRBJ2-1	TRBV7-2	CASSFGYPYNEQFF	TGTGCCAGCAGCTTCGGCTACCCCTACAATGAGCAGTTCTTC
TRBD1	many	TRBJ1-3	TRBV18	CASSPTTGDSGNTIYF	TGTGCCAGCTCACCAACCACAGGGGACTCTGGAAACACCATATATTTT
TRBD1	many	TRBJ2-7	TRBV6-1	CASSAGTGVSEQYF	TGTGCCAGCAGTGCCGGGACAGGGGTAAGCGAGCAGTACTTC
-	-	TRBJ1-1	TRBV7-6	CASSSQRNTEAFF	TGTGCCAGCAGCTCCCAGAGGAACACTGAAGCTTTCTTT
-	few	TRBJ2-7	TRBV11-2	CASSFSLYYEQYF	TGTGCCAGCAGCTTTTCTCTCTACTACGAGCAGTACTTC
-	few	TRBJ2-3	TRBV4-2	CASSQDPTDTQYF	TGTGCCAGCAGCCAAGACCCCACAGATACGCAGTATTTT
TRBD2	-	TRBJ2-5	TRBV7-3	CASSLLAGAPQETQYF	TGTGCCAGCAGCCTACTAGCGGGAGCTCCCCAAGAGACCCAGTACTTC
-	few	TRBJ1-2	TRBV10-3	CAISEGAGGSYGYTF	TGTGCCATCAGTGAGGGGGCAGGCGGAAGCTATGGCTACACCTTC
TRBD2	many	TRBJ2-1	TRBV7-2	CASSFRGAGVNEQFF	TGTGCCAGCAGCTTCCGCGGAGCGGGAGTGAATGAGCAGTTCTTC
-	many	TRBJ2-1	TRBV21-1	CASRGREGPTYNEQFF	TGTGCCAGCAGGGGGCGGGAGGGCCCAACCTACAATGAGCAGTTCTTC
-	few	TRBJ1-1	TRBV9	CASSAPSGGYTEAFF	TGTGCCAGCAGCGCCCCGTCCGGGGGCTACACTGAAGCTTTCTTT
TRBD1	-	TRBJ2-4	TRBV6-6	CASSYSGSGQPNIQYF	TGTGCCAGCAGTTACTCCGGATCGGGACAGCCAAACATTCAGTACTTC
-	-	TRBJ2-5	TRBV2	CASSVLGRETQYF	TGTGCCAGCAGTGTCTTGGGACGGGAGACCCAGTACTTC
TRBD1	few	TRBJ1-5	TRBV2	CASTAIQGAGQPQHF	TGTGCCAGCACCGCAATACAGGGGGCTGGGCAGCCCCAGCATTTT
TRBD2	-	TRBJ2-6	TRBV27	CASSFTPGLAVSGANVLTF	TGTGCCAGCAGTTTCACCCCGGGACTAGCGGTATCTGGGGCCAACGTCCTGACTTTC
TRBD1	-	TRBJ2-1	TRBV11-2	CASNYADRVNEQFF	TGTGCCAGCAATTACGCCGACAGGGTCAATGAGCAGTTCTTC
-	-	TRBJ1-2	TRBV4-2	CASSLAGVNYGYTF	TGTGCCAGCAGTCTGGCAGGGGTGAACTATGGCTACACCTTC
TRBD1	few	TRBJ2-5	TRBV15	CATSRDLGTGYSQYF	TGTGCCACCAGCAGAGATTTGGGGACAGGTTATTCGCAGTACTTC
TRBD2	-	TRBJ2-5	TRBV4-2	CASSQAGTSSTQYF	TGTGCCAGCAGCCAAGCCGGGACTAGCTCGACCCAGTACTTC
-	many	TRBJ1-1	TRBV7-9	CASSPLGGNTEAFF	TGTGCCAGCAGCCCCTTAGGGGGGAACACTGAAGCTTTCTTT
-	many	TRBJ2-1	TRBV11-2	CASSSSRPSYNEQFF	TGTGCCAGCAGCTCATCTAGACCCTCCTACAATGAGCAGTTCTTC
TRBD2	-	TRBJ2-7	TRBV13	CASSFGTSGAYEQYF	TGTGCCAGCAGCTTTGGGACTAGCGGAGCCTACGAGCAGTACTTC
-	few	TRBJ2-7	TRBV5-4	CASSTRGYEQYF	TGTGCCAGCAGCACCCGAGGCTACGAGCAGTACTTC
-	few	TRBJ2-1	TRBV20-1	CSLMGFTGQFF	TGCAGTCTCATGGGCTTCACGGGGCAGTTCTTC
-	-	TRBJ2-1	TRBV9	CASSVLSGFKGEQFF	TGTGCCAGCAGCGTATTGTCGGGGTTTAAGGGTGAGCAGTTCTTC
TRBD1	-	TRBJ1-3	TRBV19	CASSRRPGTESSGNTIYF	TGTGCCAGTAGTCGACGACCCGGGACAGAGAGCTCTGGAAACACCATATATTTT
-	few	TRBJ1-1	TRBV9	CASSVVLGVTEAFF	TGTGCCAGCAGCGTAGTGTTGGGGGTCACTGAAGCTTTCTTT
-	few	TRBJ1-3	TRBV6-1	CASTGQHSSGNTIYF	TGTGCCAGCACCGGACAGCACTCCTCTGGAAACACCATATATTTT
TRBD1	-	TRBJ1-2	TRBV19	CATKPGTGDWYGYTF	TGTGCCACGAAACCCGGGACAGGGGATTGGTATGGCTACACCTTC
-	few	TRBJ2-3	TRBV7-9	CASSLAPEDTQYF	TGTGCCAGCAGCTTAGCACCCGAGGATACGCAGTATTTT
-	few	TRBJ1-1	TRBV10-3	CAISGGTSTEAFF	TGTGCCATCAGTGGAGGCACGAGCACTGAAGCTTTCTTT
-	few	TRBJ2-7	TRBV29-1	CSARGRADGDEQYF	TGCAGCGCCCGAGGGCGGGCAGATGGGGACGAGCAGTACTTC